This TCR beta chain was obtained from a study of T cell repertoires in cytomegalovirus infection. Overall study: Public TCR beta signatures indicated both CMV infection and matching HLA type.

Using its own MiXCR run on the reads, TCRdb lists one record per CDR3 protein. The sample records fewer than 950,000 distinct CDR3 sequences, roughly 33% being singletons. General study findings and limits: CMV-specific TCR beta clonotypes restricted by HLA-C were the ones dominating the ex vivo response. Of the TCR beta families, the public ones yielded a cumulative frequency that identified carriers of CMV plus the relevant HLA.

Comment on this clonotype: Its antigen is unidentified.

Per germline, CDR1 SEHNR and CDR2 FQNEAQ (reference sequence). The CDR3 consists of 17 residues. V shed 2 bases, J shed 0 bases, and the junction held 9 bases outside the gene matches. The material sequenced was cultured CD8+ T cells from PBMCs, taken from culture after CMV antigen stimulation. The sequence derives from a human donor in good health (CMV status not recorded). Some clones in this sample may be carry-over from other donors' samples. The V call is TRBV7-9, the J call TRBJ1-1; 7 bases are a match to TRBD1. CDR3 DNA: TGTGCCAGCAGCTTATCCACACAGGGGCCAATGAACACTGAAGCTTTCTTT. Translation gives CASSLSTQGPMNTEAFF. Full variable domain (rest looked up from reference TRBV7-9 and TRBJ1-1): DTGVSQNPRHKITKRGQNVTFRCDPISEHNRLYWYRQTLGQGPEFLTYFQNEAQLEKSRLLSDRFSAERPKGSFSTLEIQRTEQGDSAMYLCASSLSTQGPMNTEAFFGQGTRLTVV.